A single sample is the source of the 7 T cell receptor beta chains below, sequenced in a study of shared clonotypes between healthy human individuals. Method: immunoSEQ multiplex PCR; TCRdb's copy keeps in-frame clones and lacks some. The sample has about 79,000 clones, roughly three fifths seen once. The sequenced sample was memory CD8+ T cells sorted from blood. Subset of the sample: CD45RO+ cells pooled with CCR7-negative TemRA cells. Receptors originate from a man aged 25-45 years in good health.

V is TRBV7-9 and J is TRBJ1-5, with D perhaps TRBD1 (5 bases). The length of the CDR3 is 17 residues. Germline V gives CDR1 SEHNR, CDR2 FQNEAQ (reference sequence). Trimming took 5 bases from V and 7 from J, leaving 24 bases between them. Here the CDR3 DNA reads TGTGCCAGCAGCCCCCATGTATTAGGGACCCGGGTCCAGCCCCAGCATTTT. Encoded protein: CASSPHVLGTRVQPQHF.

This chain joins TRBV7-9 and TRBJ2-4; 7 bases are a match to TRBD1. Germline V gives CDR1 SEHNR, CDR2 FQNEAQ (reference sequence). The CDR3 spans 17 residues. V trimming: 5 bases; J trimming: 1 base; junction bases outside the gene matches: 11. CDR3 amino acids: CASSRGTDGLAKNIQYF. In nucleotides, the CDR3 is TGTGCCAGCAGCAGGGGGACAGACGGTTTGGCCAAAAACATTCAGTACTTC.

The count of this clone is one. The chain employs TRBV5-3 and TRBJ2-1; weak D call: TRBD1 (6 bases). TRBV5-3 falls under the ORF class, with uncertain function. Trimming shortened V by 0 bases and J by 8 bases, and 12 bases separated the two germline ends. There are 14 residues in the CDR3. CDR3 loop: CARSLAGQYDEQFF. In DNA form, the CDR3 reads TGTGCCAGAAGCTTGGCTGGACAGTATGATGAGCAGTTCTTC.

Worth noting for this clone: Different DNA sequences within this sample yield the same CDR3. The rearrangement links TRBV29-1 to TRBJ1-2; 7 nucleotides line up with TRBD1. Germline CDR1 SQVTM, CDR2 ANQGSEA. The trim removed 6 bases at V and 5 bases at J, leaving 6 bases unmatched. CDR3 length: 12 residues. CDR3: CSVTDREYGYTF. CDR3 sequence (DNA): TGCAGCGTGACTGACAGGGAGTATGGCTACACCTTC. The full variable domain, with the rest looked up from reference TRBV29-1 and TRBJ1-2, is SAVISQKPSRDICQRGTSLTIQCQVDSQVTMMFWYRQQPGQSLTLIATANQGSEATYESGFVIDKFPISRPNLTFSTLTVSNMSPEDSSIYLCSVTDREYGYTFGSGTRLTVV.

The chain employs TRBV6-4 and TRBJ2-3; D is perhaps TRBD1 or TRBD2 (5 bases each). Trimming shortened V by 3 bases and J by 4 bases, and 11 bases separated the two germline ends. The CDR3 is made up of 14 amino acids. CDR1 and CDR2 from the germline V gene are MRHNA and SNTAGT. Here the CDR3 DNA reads TGTGCCAGCAGTGATGGGCTGGGGGCAGATACGCAGTATTTT. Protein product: CASSDGLGADTQYF.

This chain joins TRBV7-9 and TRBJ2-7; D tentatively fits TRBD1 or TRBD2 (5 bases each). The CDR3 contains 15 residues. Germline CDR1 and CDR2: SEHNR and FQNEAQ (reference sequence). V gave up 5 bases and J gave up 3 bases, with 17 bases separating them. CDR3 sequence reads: CASSDGAIGNYEQYF. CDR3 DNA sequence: TGTGCCAGCAGCGACGGGGCTATCGGGAACTACGAGCAGTACTTC.

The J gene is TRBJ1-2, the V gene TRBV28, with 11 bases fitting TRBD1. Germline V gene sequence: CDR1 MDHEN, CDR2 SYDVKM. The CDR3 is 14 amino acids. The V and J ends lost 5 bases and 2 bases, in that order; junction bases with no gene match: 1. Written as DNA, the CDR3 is TGTGCCAGCAGTAGGACAGGGGGCAACTATGGCTACACCTTC. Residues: CASSRTGGNYGYTF.